This record looks at one TCR beta chain sequence and its context. Antigen specificity is unknown. Trimming removed 4 bases at V and 7 bases at J, with 8 bases between. Germline CDR1 SGHNT, CDR2 YYREEE (reference sequence). This CDR3 is 11 amino acids long. This sample is drawn from a study of T cell repertoires in cytomegalovirus infection. Study context: Public TCR beta signatures were indicative of both CMV infection and a matching HLA type.

Findings of the study overall: There were HLA-C-restricted CMV-specific TCR beta clonotypes dominating the ex vivo response. CMV carriers having the relevant HLA were flagged by cumulative public TCR beta family frequency.

TCRdb reprocessed the reads with MiXCR, giving one entry per CDR3 protein. The data contain around 550,000 distinct CDR3 sequences, approximately 25% of them seen just once; the ten biggest clones take up approximately 13%. This chain joins TRBV5-4 and TRBJ1-1, with no clear D. What was sequenced was PBMCs. This sequence originates from a human donor in good health (CMV status not recorded). Some clones in this sample may be carry-over from other donors' samples. CDR3 nucleotides: TGTGCCAGCAGCCAAGAAGGTGAAGCTTTCTTT. This encodes CASSQEGEAFF.